The TCR beta chain described here comes from a study of cytomegalovirus exposure and HLA in healthy donors. Study at large: There were around 390 genotyped donors. Of these, roughly 80% fell in the genetic ancestry cluster associated with self-reported Caucasian donors.

The PCR had 60 Vbeta and 13 Jbeta primers. Some clones are missing from TCRdb's copy, which holds only in-frame ones; the method was immunoSEQ multiplex PCR. The sample has 100,000 or so clones, over 80% seen once. The V end was cut by 3 bases, the J end by 3 bases, with 15 bases between. The CDR3 spans 16 residues. CDR1 MGHRA and CDR2 YSYEKL come from the germline V gene. The chain carries TRBV4-1 and TRBJ2-1, with a possible D match to TRBD1 (7 bases). The clonotype was recovered from a man between 18 and 35 years old in good health and CMV-seronegative. The sample was PBMCs. As DNA, the CDR3 is TGCGCCAGCAGCCAGGCTACAGGGGACTTCTACAATGAGCAGTTCTTC. Residues: CASSQATGDFYNEQFF.